Below, 3 T cell receptor beta chains from the same sample are listed, as sequenced in a study of blood T cell repertoires in COVID-19. Assay: immunoSEQ multiplex PCR; the TCRdb copy retains only in-frame clones and omits some. This sample carries around 140,000 clones, over 70% of them seen once, and the ten largest clones take 10%. Material for sequencing was peripheral blood. The origin of the receptors is a man between 60 and 70 years old with active or convalescent COVID-19.

The V and J genes are TRBV6-2 or TRBV6-3 and TRBJ2-3; D is ambiguous. Trimming left V 6 bases short and J 2 bases short, with 9 bases between. This CDR3 comprises 13 residues. Germline values: CDR1 MNHEY, CDR2 SVGEGT. CDR3 sequence: CASSWWATDTQYF. The CDR3 coding sequence is TGTGCCAGCAGCTGGTGGGCCACAGATACGCAGTATTTT.

The chain carries TRBV9 and TRBJ2-5; 7 bases line up with TRBD2. V was clipped by 1 base and J by 3 bases; unmatched bases: 9. The CDR3 is made up of 16 amino acids. Germline loops: CDR1 SGDLS, CDR2 YYNGEE. The CDR3 coding sequence is TGTGCCAGCAGCGTAAATCCCGGGAGGCCCGAAGAGACCCAGTACTTC. Protein sequence: CASSVNPGRPEETQYF.

Concerning this clone itself: Other DNA sequences in the sample encode the same CDR3. The rearrangement uses TRBV5-1 and TRBJ2-3; TRBD2 agrees at 12 bases. Germline V CDR1 and CDR2: SGHRS, YFSETQ. V shed 0 bases, J shed 3 bases, and the junction held 2 bases outside the gene matches. The CDR3 is 16 residues long. CDR3 amino acids: CASSLGGTSGTDTQYF. CDR3 DNA sequence: TGCGCCAGCAGCTTGGGAGGGACTAGCGGGACAGATACGCAGTATTTT.